The next 28 T cell receptor beta chains were all read from a single sample in a study of control samples from healthy donors and cancer patients. The data were produced by immunoSEQ multiplex PCR, yet TCRdb's version contains in-frame clones alone and is incomplete. Of more than 75,000 clones in the sample, roughly 86% were seen once. Material for sequencing was blood. The receptors were gathered from a man aged 45 to 65 in good health.

The rearrangement joins TRBV6-5 to TRBJ2-3; perhaps TRBD1 as D (6 bases). The CDR3 runs 14 residues. Germline CDR1 MNHEY, CDR2 SVGAGI. The CDR3 is CALVRGGGTDTQYF. The CDR3 DNA reads as TGTGCTCTGGTTAGAGGGGGTGGTACAGATACGCAGTATTTT.

CDR3 amino acids: CASSKPWTGGWSSYNSPLHF. The CDR3 nucleotides are TGTGCCAGCAGCAAACCTTGGACAGGGGGTTGGAGCTCCTATAATTCACCCCTCCACTTT. This rearrangement joins TRBV21-1 to TRBJ1-6; the D call TRBD1 from the table was never checked on the DNA. TRBV21-1 is a documented pseudogene. CDR3 length equals 20 residues.

The chain uses TRBV9 and TRBJ2-5; 14 positions agree with TRBD2. Germline trimming cut 3 bases from V and 5 bases from J; bases unmatched to any gene: 6. CDR1 SGDLS and CDR2 YYNGEE come from the germline V gene. The CDR3 spans 16 residues. CDR3: CASSATTSGGVETQYF. As DNA, the CDR3 is TGTGCCAGCAGCGCCACGACTAGCGGGGGGGTGGAGACCCAGTACTTC.

This chain uses TRBV6-6 with TRBJ1-2; D possibly corresponds to TRBD1 (5 bases). Trimming took off 6 bases at V and 2 bases at J, with 13 bases between the two ends. Germline CDR1 reads MNHNY; CDR2 reads SVGAGI (reference sequence). CDR3 size: 14 residues. The CDR3 sequence is CASRLNRPNYGYTF. In nucleotides, the CDR3 is TGTGCCAGCAGGCTGAACAGGCCGAACTATGGCTACACCTTC.

This rearrangement joins TRBV11-2 to TRBJ2-1; D ambiguous. Germline V gene lookup returns CDR1 SGHAT and CDR2 FQNNGV. This CDR3 has 12 amino acids. V gave up 5 bases and J gave up 9 bases, with 11 bases separating them. The CDR3 DNA follows: TGTGCCAGCAGCCGACTCGTTCCTGAGCAGTTCTTC. Translated, it gives CASSRLVPEQFF.

This chain joins TRBV15 and TRBJ2-2; no reliable D call. Germline V gene lookup returns CDR1 LNHNV and CDR2 YYDKDF (reference sequence). CDR3 length equals 12 residues. The V end was cut by 5 bases, the J end by 6 bases, with 7 bases between. The DNA of the CDR3 is TGTGCCACCAGCCTTTATGCCGGGGAGCTGTTTTTT. Amino acid sequence: CATSLYAGELFF.

The V call is TRBV7-8, the J call TRBJ2-7, with D possibly being TRBD1 (5 bases). Trimming took 5 bases from V and 0 from J, leaving 8 bases between them. CDR1 is SGHVS and CDR2 is FQNEAQ in the germline V gene. The CDR3 totals 13 residues. CDR3 nucleotides: TGTGCCAGCAGCCAAGGGGCCTCCTACGAGCAGTACTTC. Translation: CASSQGASYEQYF.

This clone was counted a few times. V is TRBV19 and J is TRBJ1-2, with 8 bases aligning to TRBD1. There are 15 residues in the CDR3. With V trimmed by 8 bases and J by 5 bases, 13 bases remained unmatched. Per the germline V gene, CDR1 is LNHDA and CDR2 is SQIVND (reference sequence). The CDR3 DNA reads TGTGCCAGTGCAGGGGGCGTGATACAAAATTATGGCTACACCTTC. It yields the protein CASAGGVIQNYGYTF.

The chain joins TRBV15 to TRBJ1-1; possible D gene TRBD1, 6 bases. The CDR3 sequence is 16 residues long. V was cut by 0 bases and J by 1 base, with 12 bases left in between. Germline lookup yields CDR1 LNHNV and CDR2 YYDKDF (reference sequence). The CDR3 DNA sequence: TGTGCCACCAGCAGAGAACGGGGGGCTCCGAACACTGAAGCTTTCTTT. Translation gives CATSRERGAPNTEAFF.

V is TRBV7-8 and J is TRBJ1-2; 8 bases agree with TRBD1. The length of the CDR3 is 16 residues. Germline-derived CDR1 and CDR2 are SGHVS and FQNEAQ. V lost 3 bases and J lost 5; bases outside the gene matches: 11. This chain's CDR3 is CASSFPGGRGSYGYTF. CDR3 DNA sequence: TGTGCCAGCAGCTTCCCAGGGGGCAGAGGTTCTTATGGCTACACCTTC.

This chain uses TRBV5-4 with TRBJ2-2; either TRBD1 or TRBD2 may supply D (6 bases each). This CDR3 is 15 amino acids long. Germline V lookup: CDR1 SGHNT, CDR2 YYREEE (reference sequence). Trimming removed 4 bases from V and 7 bases from J, with 17 bases in between. CDR3 protein: CASSPRGGVGGELFF. The CDR3 DNA follows: TGTGCCAGCAGCCCCAGGGGCGGGGTCGGCGGGGAGCTGTTTTTT.

The chain has TRBV6-5 and TRBJ1-2; maybe TRBD1 (6 bases). Germline V gene sequence: CDR1 MNHEY, CDR2 SVGAGI. The CDR3 contains 14 residues. V lost 8 bases and J lost 0, with 13 bases in between. CDR3 nucleotides: TGTGCCAGCGGTTCCAGGGGCACTAACTATGGCTACACCTTC. Protein: CASGSRGTNYGYTF.

This clone was counted once. The rearrangement uses TRBV25-1 and TRBJ1-2, with a possible D match to TRBD1 (5 bases). The germline CDR1 and CDR2 sequences are MGHDK and SYGVNS. CDR3 size: 15 residues. V was pared by 4 bases and J by 3 bases, with 15 bases between. CDR3 sequence: CASSATVDRDYGYTF. Here the CDR3 DNA reads TGTGCCAGCAGTGCGACAGTAGATCGAGACTATGGCTACACCTTC.

The chain recombines TRBV9 with TRBJ2-6; 8 bases agree with TRBD1. Germline loops: CDR1 SGDLS, CDR2 YYNGEE. V shed 3 bases and J 3 bases; nucleotides not matched to a gene: 2. The CDR3 length is 15 residues. For the CDR3, the DNA is TGTGCCAGCAGCGGCAGGGGGCTTGGGGCCAACGTCCTGACTTTC. It specifies CASSGRGLGANVLTF.

Concerning this clone itself: Mismatch with germline at one junction end may stem from a read error. This CDR3 is also generated by other DNA sequences in the sample. The chain has TRBV13 and TRBJ1-1; D is ambiguous. CDR1 and CDR2 (germline): PRHDT, FYEKMQ (reference sequence). The CDR3 spans 12 residues. CDR3 DNA: TGTGCCAGCAGTTTAGGGAACACTGAAGCTTTCTTT. Protein product: CASSLGNTEAFF.

The CDR3 loop reads CASSLEGTDTQYF. The DNA of the CDR3 is TGTGCCAGCAGCTTAGAGGGCACAGATACGCAGTATTTT. This rearrangement joins TRBV7-9 to TRBJ2-3, with unresolved D. There are 13 residues in the CDR3. Germline-derived CDR1 and CDR2 are SEHNR and FQNEAQ (reference sequence). V shed 1 base and J shed 1 base, with 3 bases lying between them.

A word on this clone: The junction differs from germline at one of its ends, possibly a read error. The chain joins TRBV7-7 to TRBJ2-3, with D possibly TRBD1 on 6 matching bases. The germline V gene encodes CDR1 SSHAT and CDR2 FNYEAQ (reference sequence). The CDR3 loop spans 16 amino acids. CDR3 region: CASSLRVGQHTDTQYF. In DNA form, the CDR3 reads TGTGCTAGCAGCTTACGTGTGGGACAACACACAGATACGCAGTATTTT.

The chain has TRBV5-6 and TRBJ2-7, with D possibly TRBD2 on 5 matching bases. V gave up 0 bases and J gave up 3 bases, with 13 bases separating them. Germline CDR1 and CDR2: SGHDT and YYEEEE. The CDR3 loop spans 15 amino acids. In DNA, the CDR3 is TGTGCCAGCAGCTTGGGGCGCCGGGATTACTACGAGCAGTACTTC. The encoded protein is CASSLGRRDYYEQYF.

The chain joins TRBV6-6 to TRBJ2-7, with a tentative D call TRBD1 (6 bases). Germline lookup yields CDR1 MNHNY and CDR2 SVGAGI (reference sequence). Trimming shortened V by 5 bases and J by 2 bases, and 16 bases separated the two germline ends. This CDR3 spans 15 amino acids. The CDR3 DNA reads TGTGCCAGCAGTCAGGGGACAAGGGACCCCTACGAGCAGTACTTC. It is translated as CASSQGTRDPYEQYF.

The chain combines TRBV4-2 with TRBJ1-1, with D tentatively TRBD1 (6 bases). Trimming shortened V by 4 bases and J by 5 bases, and 26 bases separated the two germline ends. Germline CDR1 and CDR2: LGHNA and YNFKEQ. This CDR3 region has 18 residues. This chain's CDR3 is CASSRVGPGGRGRTEAFF. The DNA of the CDR3 is TGTGCCAGCAGCCGAGTAGGTCCGGGGGGCAGGGGTAGGACTGAAGCTTTCTTT.

The chain employs TRBV13 and TRBJ2-1, with 8 positions matching TRBD2. Trimming cost V 0 bases and J 7 bases; bases outside gene matches: 8. Germline loops: CDR1 PRHDT, CDR2 FYEKMQ (reference sequence). The CDR3 is 16 residues long. The CDR3 DNA follows: TGTGCCAGCAGCTTAGGCGGCGGGACTAGGAAGAATGAGCAGTTCTTC. This encodes CASSLGGGTRKNEQFF.

This clone was seen just once. The V gene is TRBV2, the J gene TRBJ2-1, with 10 bases lining up with TRBD2. Losses at the gene ends were 2 bases for V and 4 bases for J; bases not matched to a gene: 5. The CDR3 covers 16 residues. Germline assignment: CDR1 SNHLY and CDR2 FYNNEI. CDR3 nucleotides: TGTGCCAGCAGTGAATATGAGCGGGGGGGTTACAATGAGCAGTTCTTC. Translated: CASSEYERGGYNEQFF.

V usage is TRBV5-1 and J usage is TRBJ1-2; 9 bases are a match to TRBD1. CDR1 is SGHRS and CDR2 is YFSETQ in the germline V gene. CDR3 length equals 15 residues. Trimming at V came to 0 bases and at J to 4 bases, leaving 4 bases not matched to a gene. This CDR3 reads CASSLVTGGAYGYTF. In DNA, the CDR3 is TGCGCCAGCAGCTTGGTTACAGGGGGCGCCTATGGCTACACCTTC.

The chain joins TRBV14 to TRBJ2-1, with a tentative D call TRBD1 (6 bases). Germline CDR1 SGHDN, CDR2 FVKESK. This CDR3 contains 17 residues. Between the trimmed V and J ends, which lost 5 bases and 4 bases, there was a span of 21 bases. The CDR3 DNA is TGTGCCAGCAGCAACCCCGCAGGGGTGGGACCTTACAATGAGCAGTTCTTC. Protein sequence: CASSNPAGVGPYNEQFF.

This chain joins TRBV28 and TRBJ2-5, with D possibly TRBD1 on 6 matching bases. The V gene's germline CDR1 is MDHEN and CDR2 SYDVKM. The germline V and J ends were trimmed by 3 bases and 2 bases, with 16 bases remaining between them. CDR3 length equals 16 residues. This chain's CDR3 is CASSLGTSEFQETQYF. CDR3 in DNA: TGTGCCAGCAGTTTGGGGACATCCGAATTTCAAGAGACCCAGTACTTC.

The chain couples TRBV9 to TRBJ2-5; 8 bases fit TRBD2. V lost 4 bases, J lost 5 bases, and 13 bases stayed unmatched. Germline values: CDR1 SGDLS, CDR2 YYNGEE. This CDR3 contains 16 residues. CDR3 sequence reads: CASSPLGSGGRETQYF. CDR3 coding DNA: TGTGCCAGCAGCCCCCTGGGGAGCGGGGGACGGGAGACCCAGTACTTC.

The table lists this clone with a count of one. CDR3 DNA: TGTGCCAGCAGCTTGTTCATGGACACCGGGGAGCTGTTTTTT. Amino acid sequence: CASSLFMDTGELFF. This chain uses TRBV7-2 with TRBJ2-2; D is undetermined. CDR1 SGHTA and CDR2 FQGNSA come from the germline V gene. The CDR3 has 14 amino acids. V lost 3 bases, J lost 3 bases, and 8 bases lay in between.

The rearrangement links TRBV12-5 to TRBJ2-5; TRBD1 is a possible D gene (5 bases). This CDR3 spans 15 amino acids. Trimming removed 1 base from V and 5 bases from J, with 14 bases in between. The germline CDR1 and CDR2 sequences are LGHNT and FRNRAP. The CDR3 is CASGLGRVLGETQYF. CDR3 sequence (DNA): TGTGCTAGTGGTTTGGGCAGGGTTTTAGGGGAGACCCAGTACTTC.